This TCR beta chain was observed in a study of breast tumors, draining lymph nodes, adjacent tissues. Findings and caveats of the study: Luminal-like breast cancer showed significantly greater tumor-nontumor repertoire similarity than basal-like breast cancer did. The data were judged consistent with most tumor T cells coming from lymph node and expanding in tumor.

CDR3 length equals 15 residues. In germline, CDR1 is ENHRY, CDR2 SYGVKD. With 0 bases removed from V and 0 bases from J, the gap between germline ends came to 8 bases. In TCRdb, the multiplex PCR reads were re-called with MiXCR into one record per CDR3 protein. The sample carries approximately 100,000 distinct CDR3 sequences, 30% recorded once. This clonotype was picked up many times. The antigen is unknown. Axillary draining lymph nodes of breast cancer patients supplied the node samples. This TCR derives from a female donor with breast cancer. Some clones in this sample may be carry-over from other donors' samples. The chain links TRBV10-3 to TRBJ1-2; D perhaps matches TRBD1 (5 bases). Specimen: axillary lymph node tissue. DNA of the CDR3: TGTGCCATCAGTGAGTCTGGGGGTACTAACTATGGCTACACCTTC. Its protein is CAISESGGTNYGYTF.